This T cell receptor (beta chain) was identified in a study of T cell changes during pregnancy in multiple sclerosis. Generated by immunoSEQ multiplex PCR, the TCRdb table keeps only in-frame clones and is missing some. The sample lists some 100,000 clones, almost 95% seen once, with 0.7% to 0.9% in the top ten. This clone has more than one count but fewer than ten. The source material was peripheral blood, sampled before pregnancy. This clonotype was sampled from a female donor with multiple sclerosis, enrolled in a pregnancy study.

The DNA for the CDR3 is TGTGCCAGCAGCCAAGATTTGTCAGGGGGTCGGGAGCAGTACTTC. Its translation: CASSQDLSGGREQYF. The V call is TRBV14, the J call TRBJ2-7; 7 bases map to TRBD1. The CDR3 is 15 residues long. V lost 0 bases to trimming and J lost 7 bases; unmatched junction nucleotides: 9. From germline, CDR1 is SGHDN and CDR2 FVKESK. Looking up the rest from reference TRBV14 and TRBJ2-7 gives the full variable domain: EAGVTQFPSHSVIEKGQTVTLRCDPISGHDNLYWYRRVMGKEIKFLLHFVKESKQDESGMPNNRFLAERTGGTYSTLKVQPAELEDSGVYFCASSQDLSGGREQYFGPGTRLTVT.